The clone carrying this TCR beta chain came up many times. Its specificity is unknown. The data were obtained in a study of regulatory T cells in long-lasting Graves disease. Points from the study as a whole: Favored usage of TRBV28, TRBJ1-2 and TRBJ2-5 was recorded in persistent disease.

The length of the CDR3 is 14 residues. The V end was cut by 10 bases, the J end by 4 bases, with 19 bases between. From germline, CDR1 is MDHEN and CDR2 SYDVKM. Sample time point: persistent/refractory GD, antithyroid drugs over 5 years with positive TRAb. Preparation of the TCR library used RNA extracted from PBMCs. Building of the TCR beta libraries involved iRepertoire HTBI primers and Arm-PCR of CDR3 regions. TCRdb reprocessed the multiplex PCR reads via MiXCR and lists one record per CDR3 protein. The profile shows about 470,000 distinct CDR3 sequences, around 20% of them singletons. This receptor was taken from a female donor with Graves disease. Sequencing was performed on peripheral blood mononuclear cells (PBMCs), taken when the disease was refractory, from a patient treated with antithyroid drugs. The V gene is TRBV28, the J gene TRBJ1-1; D may be TRBD1 (5 bases). The CDR3 spells CAISRGGAVTEAFF. CDR3 coding DNA: TGTGCCATCAGCCGGGGGGGAGCGGTCACTGAAGCTTTCTTT.